Following are 30 T cell receptor beta chains from one sample sequenced in a study of CD8+ T cells in alopecia areata. The sequencing template was cDNA reverse transcribed from extracted RNA. The repertoire was sequenced with immunoSEQ multiplex PCR; TCRdb's copy has only in-frame clones and lacks some. The data contain fewer than 200,000 clones, about 63% of them singletons. The sequences come from CD4+ T cells sorted from blood, collected at week 0. The receptors come from a human donor with alopecia areata.

Only one count was recorded for this clone. The gene calls are TRBV9 and TRBJ1-4; the match to TRBD1 covers 7 bases. Germline trimming cut 0 bases from V and 3 bases from J; bases unmatched to any gene: 2. Germline values: CDR1 SGDLS, CDR2 YYNGEE. The length of the CDR3 is 15 residues. The CDR3 region has the DNA TGTGCCAGCAGCGTAGCGGGGACAGCTAATGAAAAACTGTTTTTT. The encoded protein is CASSVAGTANEKLFF.

The chain has TRBV5-1 and TRBJ1-5, with no clear D. Germline V CDR1 and CDR2: SGHRS, YFSETQ. The CDR3 has 15 amino acids. V was shortened by 0 bases and J by 0 bases, with 7 bases between the two germline ends. The CDR3 loop is CASSLVPGSNQPQHF. The CDR3 nucleotides read TGCGCCAGCAGCTTGGTCCCCGGTAGCAATCAGCCCCAGCATTTT.

The rearrangement uses TRBV30 and TRBJ2-6; D is undetermined. This CDR3 contains 13 residues. The ends were cut back, 2 bases at V and 1 base at J, with 3 bases in the middle. Germline V gives CDR1 GTSNPN, CDR2 SVGIG (reference sequence). CDR3 nucleotides: TGTGCCTGGAGTCTTTCTGGGGCCAACGTCCTGACTTTC. This sequence encodes CAWSLSGANVLTF.

This clone was recorded a few times. This clone may be a read error of a much larger clone one base away. CDR3 residues: CASSLGRDQPQHF. The CDR3, as DNA: TGTGCCAGCAGCTTAGGCAGGGATCAGCCCCAGCATTTT. The chain couples TRBV11-1 to TRBJ1-5, with a tentative D call TRBD1 (5 bases). The ends were cut back, 1 base at V and 5 bases at J, with 6 bases in the middle. Germline-derived CDR1 and CDR2 are SGHAT and FQDESV (reference sequence). The CDR3 has 13 amino acids.

This rearrangement joins TRBV5-1 to TRBJ1-1; weak D call: TRBD1 (5 bases). Germline V gives CDR1 SGHRS, CDR2 YFSETQ. The CDR3 length is 15 residues. Trimming stripped 4 bases from V and 7 bases from J, with 20 bases between. CDR3 protein: CASSLAGTREGEAFF. The CDR3 DNA sequence: TGCGCCAGCAGCCTGGCCGGGACGAGAGAAGGTGAAGCTTTCTTT.

The chain couples TRBV5-1 to TRBJ2-7; possible D gene TRBD1, 6 bases. The CDR3 is made up of 14 amino acids. Trimming removed 5 bases from V and 2 bases from J, with 14 bases in between. In germline, CDR1 is SGHRS, CDR2 YFSETQ. The CDR3 nucleotides are TGCGCCAGCAGGGGGGACATTGGAACCTACGAGCAGTACTTC. Protein sequence: CASRGDIGTYEQYF.

The V gene is TRBV2, the J gene TRBJ1-1; D gene ambiguous. The V end was cut by 3 bases, the J end by 1 base, with 9 bases between. The CDR3 loop spans 14 amino acids. CDR1 SNHLY and CDR2 FYNNEI come from the germline V gene. CDR3 amino acids: CASSEQFSNTEAFF. CDR3 nucleotide sequence: TGTGCCAGCAGTGAGCAGTTTTCGAACACTGAAGCTTTCTTT.

This chain connects TRBV29-1 to TRBJ1-1; D remains ambiguous. The CDR3 contains 11 residues. CDR1 and CDR2 from the germline V gene are SQVTM and ANQGSEA. The ends were cut back, 7 bases at V and 8 bases at J, with 14 bases in the middle. The CDR3 here is CSAHGMQEAFF. The CDR3 nucleotides are TGCAGCGCCCACGGAATGCAAGAAGCTTTCTTT.

The chain carries TRBV19 and TRBJ1-4; TRBD1 is a possible D gene (6 bases). V was clipped by 4 bases and J by 6 bases, with 12 bases between them. The CDR3 length is 14 residues. Germline V gene sequence: CDR1 LNHDA, CDR2 SQIVND (reference sequence). CDR3 loop: CASSTTGGHEKLFF. Here the CDR3 DNA reads TGTGCCAGTAGTACGACAGGAGGCCATGAAAAACTGTTTTTT.

The chain links TRBV5-1 to TRBJ1-6, with 7 bases aligning to TRBD1. The V and J ends lost 4 bases and 6 bases, in that order; junction bases with no gene match: 7. Germline V lookup: CDR1 SGHRS, CDR2 YFSETQ. This CDR3 is built from 15 residues. This CDR3 reads CASSPETGSNSPLHF. DNA of the CDR3: TGCGCCAGCAGCCCCGAGACAGGGAGTAATTCACCCCTCCACTTT.

The chain has TRBV5-1 and TRBJ1-1, with TRBD1 matching 9 bases. This CDR3 contains 15 residues. In germline, CDR1 is SGHRS, CDR2 YFSETQ. The J segment lost 5 bases and the V segment lost 3 bases, leaving 8 bases of the junction unmatched. CDR3 sequence reads: CASSWTQGAGTEAFF. CDR3 coding DNA: TGCGCCAGCAGCTGGACACAGGGGGCCGGTACTGAAGCTTTCTTT.

This clone was observed a few times. The rearrangement uses TRBV5-1 and TRBJ1-2; a weak D match, TRBD1 (5 bases). Germline CDR1 is SGHRS and CDR2 is YFSETQ. V was trimmed by 6 bases and J by 8 bases, leaving 20 bases between them. CDR3 length: 14 residues. This CDR3 reads CASTWTTQGRGYTF. In DNA, the CDR3 is TGCGCCAGCACCTGGACAACTCAAGGACGGGGCTACACCTTC.

This chain joins TRBV5-1 and TRBJ1-4; no clear D. Between the trimmed V and J ends, which lost 0 bases and 13 bases, there was a span of 13 bases. Germline lookup yields CDR1 SGHRS and CDR2 YFSETQ. CDR3 size: 13 residues. For the CDR3, the DNA is TGCGCCAGCAGCTTGGTTCCGGCCTCCGGACTGTTTTTT. Its protein is CASSLVPASGLFF.

The sample holds a few counts of this clone. This chain links TRBV27 with TRBJ2-7; D is ambiguous. The CDR3 runs to 14 residues. Germline CDR1 MNHEY, CDR2 SMNVEV (reference sequence). Trimming cost V 3 bases and J 4 bases, with 13 bases left between them. Here the CDR3 DNA reads TGTGCCAGCAGTTTCATGGCGGATTCATACGAGCAGTACTTC. Amino acids: CASSFMADSYEQYF.

This sequence joins TRBV15 and TRBJ1-5; D may be TRBD1 (5 bases). This CDR3 region has 15 residues. Germline CDR1 is LNHNV and CDR2 is YYDKDF (reference sequence). With 0 bases removed from V and 6 bases from J, the gap between germline ends came to 12 bases. CDR3 in DNA: TGTGCCACCAGCAGAGAGGGCAGGGCAGGTCAGCCCCAGCATTTT. It is translated as CATSREGRAGQPQHF.

V usage is TRBV30 and J usage is TRBJ2-7; the D gene is possibly TRBD1 (5 bases). Germline CDR1 reads GTSNPN; CDR2 reads SVGIG (reference sequence). V lost 3 bases and J 2 bases, leaving 17 bases between the germline ends. The CDR3 sequence is 15 residues long. In DNA, the CDR3 is TGTGCCTGGAGCCCACTGGTGACAGTAGCCTACGAGCAGTACTTC. Amino acids: CAWSPLVTVAYEQYF.

This clone was seen only a few times. CDR3 sequence: CASSRRNEQFF. CDR3 in DNA: TGTGCCAGCAGCCGTAGGAATGAGCAGTTCTTC. This chain uses TRBV5-6 with TRBJ2-1; D gene unclear. The CDR3 contains 11 residues. Germline V lookup: CDR1 SGHDT, CDR2 YYEEEE. V lost 4 bases and J lost 7, with 6 bases in between.

This clone was detected a few times. The chain employs TRBV29-1 and TRBJ1-2, with 7 nucleotides matching TRBD1. Per the germline V gene, CDR1 is SQVTM and CDR2 is ANQGSEA. Losses at the gene ends were 6 bases for V and 3 bases for J; bases not matched to a gene: 13. CDR3 length equals 15 residues. The CDR3 loop reads CSVAPRLTGDYGYTF. The CDR3 region has the DNA TGCAGCGTGGCCCCACGCCTTACAGGGGACTATGGCTACACCTTC.

This chain joins TRBV29-1 and TRBJ2-7; 7 nucleotides align to TRBD1. Per germline, CDR1 SQVTM and CDR2 ANQGSEA. V gave up 4 bases and J gave up 5 bases; unmatched junction bases: 11. This CDR3 has 14 amino acids. In nucleotides, the CDR3 is TGCAGCGTTGGGTTAGCAGGGGGTATCAACGAGCAGTACTTC. Its protein is CSVGLAGGINEQYF.

This clone has only a few counts. This chain uses TRBV7-3 with TRBJ1-1, with 7 bases identical to TRBD1. Trimming removed 6 bases from V and 4 bases from J; junction bases left unmatched: 5. The germline CDR1 and CDR2 sequences are SGHTA and FQGTGA. The CDR3 covers 13 residues. This CDR3 reads CASSGTAVTEAFF. CDR3 DNA: TGTGCCAGCAGTGGGACAGCAGTCACTGAAGCTTTCTTT.

The CDR3 coding sequence is TGTGCCACCAGCAGAGGGGACTCCACAGATACGCAGTATTTT. Its translation is CATSRGDSTDTQYF. The chain recombines TRBV15 with TRBJ2-3; maybe TRBD2 (6 bases). Germline CDR1 and CDR2: LNHNV and YYDKDF (reference sequence). V gave up 1 base and J gave up 2 bases, with 7 bases separating them. There are 14 residues in the CDR3. The full variable domain, completed using reference TRBV15 and TRBJ2-3, is DAMVIQNPRYQVTQFGKPVTLSCSQTLNHNVMYWYQQKSSQAPKLLFHYYDKDFNNEADTPDNFQSRRPNTSFCFLDIRSPGLGDTAMYLCATSRGDSTDTQYFGPGTRLTVL.

This clone is labeled as hyperexpanded. Other DNA sequences within the sample encode an identical CDR3. The chain has TRBV5-6 and TRBJ2-1; TRBD2 agrees at 8 bases. Per germline, CDR1 SGHDT and CDR2 YYEEEE. The CDR3 has 16 amino acids. Trimming took 4 bases from V and 5 from J; bases not matched to a gene: 11. Here the CDR3 reads CASSPIGGGIDNEQFF. CDR3 nucleotide sequence: TGTGCCAGCAGCCCAATAGGCGGGGGGATTGACAATGAGCAGTTCTTC.

The rearrangement links TRBV7-9 to TRBJ2-2, with 7 positions matching TRBD2. Germline V gene data show CDR1 as SEHNR and CDR2 as FQNEAQ (reference sequence). CDR3 size: 16 residues. V trimming: 10 bases; J trimming: 2 bases; junction bases outside the gene matches: 13. As DNA, the CDR3 is TGTGCCATCCACCTTCCGGGACTACCCAACACCGGGGAGCTGTTTTTT. The encoded protein is CAIHLPGLPNTGELFF.

This clone was picked up one time. The chain uses TRBV29-1 and TRBJ1-1, with D perhaps matching TRBD1 (5 bases). Trimming shortened V by 4 bases and J by 5 bases, and 14 bases separated the two germline ends. The CDR3 extends over 13 amino acids. Germline V lookup: CDR1 SQVTM, CDR2 ANQGSEA. CDR3 in amino acids: CSVAGGGVTEAFF. The CDR3, as DNA: TGCAGCGTTGCGGGGGGAGGGGTGACTGAAGCTTTCTTT.

This clone was counted between two and nine times. The chain's CDR3 is CASSQEGAGYSAETQYF. For the CDR3, the DNA is TGTGCCAGCAGCCAAGAGGGGGCGGGCTATTCGGCGGAGACCCAGTACTTC. This chain connects TRBV14 to TRBJ2-5, with D possibly being TRBD1 (6 bases). The CDR3 has 17 residues. V was shortened by 0 bases and J by 5 bases, with 19 bases between the two germline ends. CDR1 is SGHDN, CDR2 FVKESK, per germline.

The chain joins TRBV29-1 to TRBJ2-7; the D gene is possibly TRBD1 (6 bases). CDR1 is SQVTM, CDR2 ANQGSEA, per germline. This CDR3 has 13 residues. Trimming left V 5 bases short and J 1 base short, with 12 bases between. The CDR3 loop reads CSVSQGNSYEQYF. CDR3 sequence (DNA): TGCAGCGTTTCACAGGGTAATTCCTACGAGCAGTACTTC.

CDR3 DNA: TGTGCCTGGAGTGGACAGGGGCTAACGAACACCGGGGAGCTGTTTTTT. This encodes CAWSGQGLTNTGELFF. The chain joins TRBV30 to TRBJ2-2, with 8 bases lining up with TRBD1. The trim removed 1 base at V and 0 bases at J, leaving 4 bases unmatched. CDR3 size: 16 residues. Germline V gives CDR1 GTSNPN, CDR2 SVGIG (reference sequence).

The genes are TRBV11-3 and TRBJ1-1, with D possibly TRBD1 on 5 matching bases. CDR1 SGHNT and CDR2 YENEEA come from the germline V gene. V was shortened by 3 bases and J by 1 base, with 9 bases between the two germline ends. The CDR3 totals 14 residues. This CDR3 is CASSFLTGNTEAFF. Written as DNA, the CDR3 is TGTGCCAGCAGCTTTCTTACAGGGAACACTGAAGCTTTCTTT.

The rearrangement joins TRBV2 to TRBJ1-4, with a weak D call TRBD1 (5 bases). Germline assignment: CDR1 SNHLY and CDR2 FYNNEI. Between the trimmed V and J ends, which lost 1 base and 13 bases, there was a span of 7 bases. The CDR3 contains 11 residues. The DNA of the CDR3 is TGTGCCAGCAGTGAAGAGGGGAGACTGTTTTTT. It yields the protein CASSEEGRLFF.

The chain has TRBV4-1 and TRBJ1-1; TRBD1 matches 8 bases. Germline loops: CDR1 MGHRA, CDR2 YSYEKL. CDR3 length: 14 amino acids. V trimming: 6 bases; J trimming: 4 bases; junction bases outside the gene matches: 7. The CDR3 bases are TGCGCCAGCAGTCGACAGGGGTCTGTCACTGAAGCTTTCTTT. Its translation: CASSRQGSVTEAFF.